These 29 T cell receptor beta chains were all obtained from the same sample, sequenced in a study of blood T cell repertoires in COVID-19 (dated by TCRdb to about 2020). The library was built by means of the immunoSEQ multiplex PCR assay. TCRdb stores this immuneACCESS table with in-frame sequences only. Part of the clones is absent; in the studies checked, under half of the shortfall reflects unresolved V genes, and no reason is known for the rest. The sample records about 140,000 clones, roughly four fifths of which are singletons. The ten biggest clones cover about an eighth of the sample. The sequenced sample consisted of peripheral blood. The origin of the receptors is an elderly man with acute or convalescent COVID-19.

The V and J genes are TRBV30 and TRBJ1-2; D is ambiguous. Trimming left V 2 bases short and J 8 bases short, with 12 bases between. The CDR3 spans 12 residues. Looked up from germline, CDR1 is GTSNPN and CDR2 is SVGIG (reference sequence). Here the CDR3 DNA reads TGTGCCTGGAGTCTGAGGCCCGGGGGCTACACCTTC. This encodes CAWSLRPGGYTF.

Concerning this clone itself: It is likely a read error: a sequence one base away is far more abundant. The chain combines TRBV11-1 with TRBJ1-1; D not certain. This CDR3 spans 12 amino acids. The V gene's germline CDR1 is SGHAT and CDR2 FQDESV (reference sequence). Between the trimmed V and J ends, which lost 5 bases and 0 bases, there was a span of 4 bases. The CDR3 nucleotides are TGTGCCAGCAGCGTTATGAACACTGAAGCTTTCTTT. It is translated as CASSVMNTEAFF.

This clone was seen more than once but under ten times. V usage is TRBV15 and J usage is TRBJ1-5; no clear D. The CDR3 sequence is 16 residues long. The germline V gene encodes CDR1 LNHNV and CDR2 YYDKDF (reference sequence). V was shortened by 0 bases and J by 4 bases, with 13 bases between the two germline ends. CDR3 coding DNA: TGTGCCACCAGCAGAGATAAGCGGGGAGCGAATCAGCCCCAGCATTTT. This sequence encodes CATSRDKRGANQPQHF.

The chain uses TRBV19 and TRBJ2-3, with 8 bases fitting TRBD1. The V gene's germline CDR1 is LNHDA and CDR2 SQIVND (reference sequence). The CDR3 extends over 15 amino acids. The J segment lost 0 bases and the V segment lost 7 bases, leaving 6 bases of the junction unmatched. CDR3: CASTTGDSSTDTQYF. CDR3 nucleotide sequence: TGTGCCAGTACGACAGGGGATTCTAGCACAGATACGCAGTATTTT.

By share, this clone counts as medium-sized. This chain links TRBV7-9 with TRBJ1-2; 12 bases line up with TRBD1. This CDR3 has 16 residues. With V trimmed by 5 bases and J by 6 bases, 10 bases remained unmatched. CDR1 and CDR2 (germline): SEHNR, FQNEAQ (reference sequence). The CDR3 DNA follows: TGTGCCAGCAGCACCGAATGGGACAGGGGGCTGCATGGCTACACCTTC. Protein: CASSTEWDRGLHGYTF.

The chain joins TRBV27 to TRBJ1-2; maybe TRBD1 (5 bases). The CDR3 has 13 residues. The V and J ends lost 3 bases and 8 bases respectively, with 13 bases between them. Per germline, CDR1 MNHEY and CDR2 SMNVEV (reference sequence). The CDR3 DNA reads TGTGCCAGCAGTTTTTTCTCGGAGGGGGGCTACACCTTC. Amino acids: CASSFFSEGGYTF.

The rearrangement links TRBV5-5 to TRBJ1-5, with D tentatively TRBD1 (5 bases). The CDR3 is 14 residues long. Germline CDR1 and CDR2: SGHKS and YYEKEE (reference sequence). Trimming cost V 1 base and J 5 bases, with 10 bases left between them. CDR3 coding DNA: TGTGCCAGCAGCTTGTTCTCGACAGATCAGCCCCAGCATTTT. Its translation: CASSLFSTDQPQHF.

About this clone: Other nucleotide sequences from this sample produce the same CDR3. V usage is TRBV30 and J usage is TRBJ2-7; TRBD1 matches 8 bases. The V gene's germline CDR1 is GTSNPN and CDR2 SVGIG (reference sequence). V lost 3 bases and J lost 3; bases outside the gene matches: 4. The CDR3 is 13 residues long. CDR3 sequence: CAWSPGQGYEQYF. The CDR3 DNA sequence: TGTGCCTGGAGCCCCGGACAGGGCTACGAGCAGTACTTC.

This clone was counted a few times. J is TRBJ1-1 and V is TRBV25-1; tentative D call: TRBD1 (6 bases). The CDR3 contains 14 residues. The germline V gene encodes CDR1 MGHDK and CDR2 SYGVNS. Trimming took 4 bases from V and 2 from J, leaving 11 bases between them. CDR3 loop: CASSVQGTNTEAFF. CDR3 bases: TGTGCCAGCAGTGTCCAGGGGACAAACACTGAAGCTTTCTTT.

This clone occurred once. The CDR3 DNA follows: TGTGCCAGTAGTATTAGTAGAGGCGAGCAGTACTTC. This codes for CASSISRGEQYF. The chain has TRBV19 and TRBJ2-7, with no clear D. Trimming cost V 3 bases and J 6 bases, with 9 bases left between them. CDR1 is LNHDA, CDR2 SQIVND, per germline (reference sequence). The CDR3 length is 12 residues.

The genes are TRBV19 and TRBJ2-2, with 10 bases identical to TRBD1. CDR1 LNHDA and CDR2 SQIVND come from the germline V gene (reference sequence). V dropped 5 bases and J dropped 3; count of bases not matched to a gene: 3. CDR3 length: 15 amino acids. CDR3 nucleotides: TGTGCCAGTAGTCTCGGGACAGGGGACACCGGGGAGCTGTTTTTT. Encoded protein: CASSLGTGDTGELFF.

The chain is built from TRBV27 and TRBJ2-7; 15 bases fit TRBD2. V shed 2 bases and J 5 bases; nucleotides not matched to a gene: 13. Germline loops: CDR1 MNHEY, CDR2 SMNVEV (reference sequence). This CDR3 contains 19 residues. The CDR3 spells CASSLPPGLAGGLGDEQYF. The DNA of the CDR3 is TGTGCCAGCAGTTTACCCCCGGGACTAGCGGGGGGTTTAGGCGACGAGCAGTACTTC.

This clone showed up just a few times. The chain couples TRBV3-1 (or the pseudogene TRBV3-2) to TRBJ2-3; D not resolved. The V end lost 1 base, the J end lost 2 bases, and 7 bases lay between the germline ends. The CDR3 is 14 residues long. CDR1 is LGHDT, CDR2 YNNKEL, per germline (reference sequence). CDR3 region: CASSQAYYTDTQYF. Here the CDR3 DNA reads TGTGCCAGCAGCCAAGCCTACTACACAGATACGCAGTATTTT.

The rearrangement joins TRBV7-9 to TRBJ2-3; D is unresolved. The CDR3 contains 15 residues. Trimming removed 2 bases from V and 4 bases from J, with 13 bases in between. Germline loops: CDR1 SEHNR, CDR2 FQNEAQ (reference sequence). The CDR3 DNA reads as TGTGCCAGCAGCTTAAATAGAGCGAACCCAGATACGCAGTATTTT. Amino acid sequence: CASSLNRANPDTQYF.

This chain joins TRBV19 and TRBJ2-2; 7 bases are a match to TRBD1. V lost 5 bases, J lost 1 base, and 4 bases stayed unmatched. This CDR3 is built from 15 residues. Germline V CDR1 and CDR2: LNHDA, SQIVND (reference sequence). CDR3 region: CASSRQGVNTGELFF. As DNA, the CDR3 is TGTGCCAGTAGTCGACAGGGAGTGAACACCGGGGAGCTGTTTTTT. The whole variable domain, filled in from reference TRBV19 and TRBJ2-2, reads DGGITQSPKYLFRKEGQNVTLSCEQNLNHDAMYWYRQDPGQGLRLIYYSQIVNDFQKGDIAEGYSVSREKKESFPLTVTSAQKNPTAFYLCASSRQGVNTGELFFGEGSRLTVL.

The rearrangement links TRBV6-2 or TRBV6-3 to TRBJ2-3, with TRBD1 identical over 7 bases. The CDR3 runs to 15 residues. The V gene's germline CDR1 is MNHEY and CDR2 SVGEGT. V was pared by 4 bases and J by 3 bases, with 7 bases of the junction left unmatched. CDR3: CASSSDRQGTDTQYF. The CDR3 nucleotides are TGTGCCAGCAGTTCGGACAGGCAAGGTACAGATACGCAGTATTTT.

This rearrangement joins TRBV2 to TRBJ2-1; D may be TRBD1 (6 bases). The CDR3 extends over 14 amino acids. With 11 bases removed from V and 6 bases from J, the gap between germline ends came to 20 bases. Germline V lookup: CDR1 SNHLY, CDR2 FYNNEI. CDR3 in amino acids: CAGSGTRSINEQFF. CDR3 in DNA: TGTGCCGGCTCCGGGACACGCTCCATCAATGAGCAGTTCTTC.

The rearrangement joins TRBV5-4 to TRBJ2-5; TRBD2 aligns across 11 bases. After removal of 3 bases from V and 1 base from J, the junction contained 2 bases not matched to a gene. This CDR3 is built from 15 residues. Germline assignment: CDR1 SGHNT and CDR2 YYREEE (reference sequence). DNA for the CDR3: TGTGCCAGCAGCTCCGGGACTAGCGGCCAAGAGACCCAGTACTTC. Residues: CASSSGTSGQETQYF.

The chain carries TRBV5-4 and TRBJ2-7; 7 bases are shared with TRBD2. Germline CDR1 SGHNT, CDR2 YYREEE (reference sequence). CDR3 length: 15 amino acids. V was clipped by 3 bases and J by 3 bases; unmatched bases: 9. CDR3 sequence reads: CASSSRASGGYEQYF. The CDR3 DNA reads as TGTGCCAGCAGCTCGCGTGCCTCGGGGGGCTACGAGCAGTACTTC.

V and J are TRBV20-1 and TRBJ2-7; 11 bases agree with TRBD1. The CDR3 totals 16 residues. The germline gives CDR1 DFQATT, CDR2 SNEGSKA (reference sequence). V lost 3 bases to trimming and J lost 2 bases; unmatched junction nucleotides: 9. DNA of the CDR3: TGCAGTGCTAGTCCCCGGGAGGGACAGGGGGCCTACGAGCAGTACTTC. Its translation: CSASPREGQGAYEQYF.

The chain has TRBV5-1 and TRBJ1-1, with 8 bases matching TRBD1. The CDR3 loop spans 13 amino acids. In germline, CDR1 is SGHRS, CDR2 YFSETQ. Trimming cost V 3 bases and J 7 bases; bases outside gene matches: 5. The CDR3 nucleotides read TGCGCCAGCAGCTCAGGACAGGGTAATGAAGCTTTCTTT. The encoded protein is CASSSGQGNEAFF.

The chain carries TRBV1 and TRBJ2-3; TRBD2 reflects the table's D call only, with no check against the DNA. TRBV1 is described as a pseudogene. CDR3 length: 18 amino acids. The DNA of the CDR3 is TGCACCAGCAGCCAAGAAGGGCAGCGGGGGACTAGCACAGATACGCAGTATTTT. This codes for CTSSQEGQRGTSTDTQYF.

The gene calls are TRBV30 and TRBJ2-7; possibly TRBD1 for D (6 bases). In germline, CDR1 is GTSNPN, CDR2 SVGIG (reference sequence). The CDR3 has 13 amino acids. Deletions cut 7 bases from V and 2 bases from J, with 15 bases between. Here the CDR3 DNA reads TGTGCCTTTCGACCGGGACACCCCTACGAGCAGTACTTC. This encodes CAFRPGHPYEQYF.

Written as DNA, the CDR3 is TGTGCCAGCAGTGAAAGCAGGGGGCGCGAAGGGCCCCAGCATTTT. It codes for CASSESRGREGPQHF. This chain links TRBV2 with TRBJ1-5; 8 nucleotides line up with TRBD1. V trimming: 2 bases; J trimming: 9 bases; junction bases outside the gene matches: 9. This CDR3 comprises 15 residues. Germline CDR1 SNHLY, CDR2 FYNNEI.

The CDR3, as DNA: TGTGCCAGCAGCTTAGAAGGCGGGGTCTACACTGAAGCTTTCTTT. Translating gives CASSLEGGVYTEAFF. This sequence joins TRBV11-2 and TRBJ1-1; D remains ambiguous. The V and J ends lost 0 bases and 3 bases respectively, with 11 bases between them. The CDR3 spans 15 residues. Germline values: CDR1 SGHAT, CDR2 FQNNGV. The whole variable domain, remainder taken from reference TRBV11-2 and TRBJ1-1, is EAGVAQSPRYKIIEKRQSVAFWCNPISGHATLYWYQQILGQGPKLLIQFQNNGVVDDSQLPKDRFSAERLKGVDSTLKIQPAKLEDSAVYLCASSLEGGVYTEAFFGQGTRLTVV.

The rearrangement joins TRBV6-6 to TRBJ1-1; 10 bases align to TRBD1. This CDR3 has 13 residues. J lost 12 bases, V lost 6 bases, and 10 bases had no gene match. CDR1 MNHNY and CDR2 SVGAGI come from the germline V gene (reference sequence). The chain's CDR3 is CASSSEDRGETFF. The CDR3 region has the DNA TGTGCCAGCAGCTCCGAGGACAGGGGGGAAACTTTCTTT.

J is TRBJ1-5 and V is TRBV19, with no clear D. Germline CDR1 is LNHDA and CDR2 is SQIVND (reference sequence). The CDR3 covers 14 residues. V was cut by 3 bases and J by 3 bases, with 9 bases left in between. As DNA, the CDR3 is TGTGCCAGTAGTATCGTGGCTGCCAATCAGCCCCAGCATTTT. Protein: CASSIVAANQPQHF. Using reference TRBV19 and TRBJ1-5 for the parts outside the CDR3, the full variable domain is DGGITQSPKYLFRKEGQNVTLSCEQNLNHDAMYWYRQDPGQGLRLIYYSQIVNDFQKGDIAEGYSVSREKKESFPLTVTSAQKNPTAFYLCASSIVAANQPQHFGDGTRLSIL.

This rearrangement joins TRBV18 to TRBJ1-6; weak D call: TRBD1 (6 bases). This CDR3 has 15 amino acids. Germline V gene data show CDR1 as KGHSH and CDR2 as LQKENI. The V gene lost 2 bases and the J gene lost 8 bases, with 13 bases spanning the gap. CDR3 residues: CASSPLAGEDSPLHF. The CDR3 nucleotides read TGTGCCAGCTCACCATTGGCAGGGGAAGATTCACCCCTCCACTTT.

By share, this clone counts as medium-sized. This chain connects TRBV27 to TRBJ2-7, with D perhaps TRBD1 (5 bases). Germline V CDR1 and CDR2: MNHEY, SMNVEV (reference sequence). Deletions cut 7 bases from V and 7 bases from J, with 26 bases between. This CDR3 has 16 amino acids. The CDR3 loop is CASTRVGAQNLREQYF. DNA of the CDR3: TGTGCCAGCACTAGGGTTGGGGCTCAGAACCTACGGGAGCAGTACTTC.